Shown below are 22 T cell receptor beta chains from a single sample sequenced in a study of CD8+ T cells in alopecia areata (dated by TCRdb to the late 2010s). The treatment or condition label corresponds to: oral pan-JAK inhibitor, 5-10 mg twice daily. Library construction relied on the immunoSEQ multiplex PCR assay. RNA was extracted from all samples and reverse transcribed into cDNA as template for TCR sequencing. Entries here come from immuneACCESS through TCRdb and include only in-frame sequences with V and J called. Some clones fail to appear in such tables; in the studies checked, an unresolved V gene covers under half of the shortfall, and the cause of the remainder is unknown. This sample comprises more than 150,000 clones, roughly half of them detected only once. The top ten hold 10% of the sample. This specimen was CD8+ T cells sorted from blood, taken at week 52, from a patient treated with tofacitinib. The source is a human donor with alopecia areata.

The chain employs TRBV7-9 and TRBJ1-1, with a possible D match to TRBD1 (6 bases). Germline assignment: CDR1 SEHNR and CDR2 FQNEAQ (reference sequence). This CDR3 is 13 amino acids long. Trimming took off 5 bases at V and 1 base at J, with 8 bases between the two ends. In DNA, the CDR3 is TGTGCCAGCAGCGTGACAGGGAACACTGAAGCTTTCTTT. Encoded protein: CASSVTGNTEAFF.

The rearrangement links TRBV6-5 to TRBJ2-2; D could derive from TRBD1 or TRBD2 (5 bases each). The CDR3 extends over 14 amino acids. Germline CDR1 is MNHEY and CDR2 is SVGAGI. Trimming took off 0 bases at V and 5 bases at J, with 7 bases between the two ends. The CDR3 region has the DNA TGTGCCAGCAGTTACTCATGGGGGACCGGGGAGCTGTTTTTT. Its protein product is CASSYSWGTGELFF.

A few counts support this clone. The chain is built from TRBV30 and TRBJ1-2; D not resolved. V was shortened by 3 bases and J by 4 bases, with 18 bases between the two germline ends. The CDR3 has 15 residues. Germline lookup yields CDR1 GTSNPN and CDR2 SVGIG (reference sequence). The DNA for the CDR3 is TGTGCCTGGAGGGAACAAGCGGTCCTTTTCTATGGCTACACCTTC. Translation: CAWREQAVLFYGYTF.

This sequence joins TRBV29-1 and TRBJ2-1, with D possibly TRBD1 on 5 matching bases. V was clipped by 8 bases and J by 3 bases, with 14 bases between them. This CDR3 is 13 amino acids long. CDR1 is SQVTM, CDR2 ANQGSEA, per germline. CDR3 in amino acids: CSFWGGNYNEQFF. CDR3 sequence (DNA): TGCAGCTTCTGGGGCGGTAACTACAATGAGCAGTTCTTC.

This clone was seen a few times. The chain joins TRBV10-3 to TRBJ2-7; perhaps D is TRBD1 or TRBD2 (6 bases each). Trimming removed 2 bases at V and 0 bases at J, with 14 bases between. CDR3 length equals 16 residues. Germline-derived CDR1 and CDR2 are ENHRY and SYGVKD. CDR3 DNA sequence: TGTGCCATCAGTGAGGAGGAGGGGGGCGGCTCCTACGAGCAGTACTTC. Amino acid sequence: CAISEEEGGGSYEQYF.

Comments on this clone: Germline and junction disagree at one end, which may indicate a read error. This chain connects TRBV29-1 to TRBJ2-7, with D uncertain. The CDR3 is 13 residues long. Germline loops: CDR1 SQVTM, CDR2 ANQGSEA. DNA of the CDR3: TGCAGCGTTGAGGGCAGCGTTCCCTACGGGCAGTACTTC. Translating gives CSVEGSVPYGQYF.

This chain uses TRBV7-9 with TRBJ1-6; D might be TRBD1 (5 bases). In germline, CDR1 is SEHNR, CDR2 FQNEAQ (reference sequence). V was pared by 2 bases and J by 7 bases, with 12 bases between. This CDR3 has 15 amino acids. The CDR3 spells CASSLRGEENSPLHF. Written as DNA, the CDR3 is TGTGCCAGCAGCTTACGGGGGGAGGAGAATTCACCCCTCCACTTT.

This clone was detected many times. The CDR3 sequence is CASSQGLPMNTEAFF. DNA for the CDR3: TGCGCCAGCAGCCAAGGACTCCCGATGAACACTGAAGCTTTCTTT. The chain links TRBV4-3 to TRBJ1-1; D gene uncertain. The ends were cut back, 1 base at V and 0 bases at J, with 9 bases in the middle. Germline V gene sequence: CDR1 LGHNA, CDR2 YSLEER. CDR3 length: 15 amino acids.

The chain links TRBV2 to TRBJ2-5; 7 bases match TRBD2. V was clipped by 9 bases and J by 4 bases; unmatched bases: 2. The CDR3 has 11 residues. Germline V gene data show CDR1 as SNHLY and CDR2 as FYNNEI. CDR3 nucleotides: TGTGCCAGAGGGAGGGGAGAGACCCAGTACTTC. Translating gives CARGRGETQYF.

The chain uses TRBV4-1 and TRBJ2-7, with D perhaps matching TRBD2 (6 bases). V lost 4 bases to trimming and J lost 6 bases, with 16 bases between them. The V gene's germline CDR1 is MGHRA and CDR2 YSYEKL. The CDR3 totals 14 residues. The CDR3, as DNA: TGCGCCAGCAGCCCAGAACCTAGCGTGGGCGAGCAGTACTTC. Translated: CASSPEPSVGEQYF.

This chain joins TRBV4-1 and TRBJ1-6; weak D call: TRBD1 (5 bases). The CDR3 totals 17 residues. V lost 4 bases and J 9 bases, leaving 22 bases between the germline ends. The V gene's germline CDR1 is MGHRA and CDR2 YSYEKL. As DNA, the CDR3 is TGCGCCAGCAGCCCAATTTGGGACGGCTATAATTCTTCACCCCTCCACTTT. This encodes CASSPIWDGYNSSPLHF.

This chain connects TRBV7-2 to TRBJ2-7; D is unclear. The ends were cut back, 3 bases at V and 2 bases at J, with 8 bases in the middle. The CDR3 runs to 13 residues. Germline CDR1 reads SGHTA; CDR2 reads FQGNSA. CDR3 in amino acids: CASSFDGTYEQYF. The CDR3 DNA is TGTGCCAGCAGCTTTGACGGAACCTACGAGCAGTACTTC.

The chain recombines TRBV29-1 with TRBJ2-5; 16 nucleotides align to TRBD2. Germline V gene sequence: CDR1 SQVTM, CDR2 ANQGSEA. The CDR3 extends over 17 amino acids. The V segment lost 6 bases and the J segment 5 bases; nucleotides outside the gene matches: 12. The CDR3 protein is CSVAGTSGGAIGETQYF. CDR3 in DNA: TGCAGCGTGGCCGGGACTAGCGGGGGGGCGATCGGGGAGACCCAGTACTTC.

The chain links TRBV6-5 to TRBJ2-5; no clear D. CDR1 is MNHEY and CDR2 is SVGAGI in the germline V gene. The CDR3 covers 14 residues. Trimming took 3 bases from V and 0 from J, leaving 8 bases between them. DNA for the CDR3: TGTGCCAGCAGTTATGTGGGGTACCAAGAGACCCAGTACTTC. As protein: CASSYVGYQETQYF.

This chain uses TRBV4-2 with TRBJ2-7, with D uncertain. V lost 4 bases and J 5 bases, leaving 12 bases between the germline ends. In germline, CDR1 is LGHNA, CDR2 YNFKEQ. This CDR3 contains 13 residues. The CDR3 protein is CASSLPQPHEQYF. The CDR3 bases are TGTGCCAGCAGCCTACCCCAACCCCACGAGCAGTACTTC.

The gene calls are TRBV5-6 and TRBJ2-1; tentatively, D is TRBD1 or TRBD2 (5 bases each). Germline CDR1 and CDR2: SGHDT and YYEEEE. V was shortened by 1 base and J by 8 bases, with 16 bases between the two germline ends. The CDR3 covers 15 residues. CDR3 bases: TGTGCCAGCAGCTTGATCTTCGGGGAAGGGGATGAGCAGTTCTTC. It specifies CASSLIFGEGDEQFF.

This clone was picked up a small number of times. The rearrangement joins TRBV13 to TRBJ2-5; the D is unclear. The CDR3 has 17 amino acids. Trimming removed 2 bases from V and 1 base from J, with 17 bases in between. Per the germline V gene, CDR1 is PRHDT and CDR2 is FYEKMQ (reference sequence). CDR3 amino acids: CASSLFQQSWGQETQYF. CDR3 nucleotides: TGTGCCAGCAGCTTATTTCAACAATCTTGGGGCCAAGAGACCCAGTACTTC.

The V gene is TRBV7-9, the J gene TRBJ2-7; possible D gene TRBD1, 6 bases. The CDR3 sequence is 13 residues long. In germline, CDR1 is SEHNR, CDR2 FQNEAQ (reference sequence). V was trimmed by 6 bases and J by 3 bases, leaving 12 bases between them. The CDR3 DNA sequence: TGTGCCAGCAGAACCGGGACACACTACGAGCAGTACTTC. This encodes CASRTGTHYEQYF.

This clone has just a few counts. The chain uses TRBV2 and TRBJ2-7, with TRBD1 matching 7 bases. Germline CDR1 SNHLY, CDR2 FYNNEI. There are 15 residues in the CDR3. Trimming removed 7 bases from V and 5 bases from J; junction bases left unmatched: 14. The CDR3 sequence: CASISRQGVGDEQYF. As DNA, the CDR3 is TGTGCCAGCATCTCGCGGCAGGGGGTCGGCGACGAGCAGTACTTC.

A few counts support this clone. The chain combines TRBV4-1 with TRBJ2-7; D call uncertain. V was cut by 1 base and J by 6 bases, with 13 bases left in between. Germline CDR1 MGHRA, CDR2 YSYEKL. This CDR3 is built from 14 residues. CDR3 nucleotide sequence: TGCGCCAGCAGCCAAGTGGGTCCTGGGGTCGAGCAGTACTTC. Protein: CASSQVGPGVEQYF.

The rearrangement links TRBV4-1 to TRBJ1-2; TRBD1 is a possible D gene (6 bases). V shed 1 base and J shed 5 bases, with 11 bases lying between them. The CDR3 has 14 residues. Germline V gene sequence: CDR1 MGHRA, CDR2 YSYEKL. This chain's CDR3 is CASSQVQGQYGYTF. The CDR3 bases are TGCGCCAGCAGCCAAGTACAGGGACAATATGGCTACACCTTC.

The V and J genes are TRBV7-9 and TRBJ2-7, with a weak D call TRBD1 (5 bases). This CDR3 is 13 amino acids long. Trimming took 5 bases from V and 1 from J, leaving 9 bases between them. Germline-derived CDR1 and CDR2 are SEHNR and FQNEAQ (reference sequence). The CDR3 coding sequence is TGTGCCAGCAGCCCCTCAGGGTCCTACGAGCAGTACTTC. Its translation: CASSPSGSYEQYF. Looking up the rest from reference TRBV7-9 and TRBJ2-7 gives the full variable domain: DTGVSQNPRHKITKRGQNVTFRCDPISEHNRLYWYRQTLGQGPEFLTYFQNEAQLEKSRLLSDRFSAERPKGSFSTLEIQRTEQGDSAMYLCASSPSGSYEQYFGPGTRLTVT.